A single TCR beta chain is shown here with its context. Its antigen is unknown. No base-level quality is on record; no much larger clone is a single base apart. Library construction relied on the immunoSEQ multiplex PCR assay. In its TCRdb copy, this immuneACCESS table keeps in-frame sequences only and misses some clones. Where compared with another copy, unresolved V genes explain less than half of these, and the others have no known cause. Across this sample there are 60,000 to 90,000 clones, with around 90% seen only once. Of the sample, 2.8% is held by the ten largest clones. This entry comes from a study of T cells after somatic rescue of genetic block (dated by TCRdb to the early 2020s). About the full investigation: The study assessed how robust, over the long term, a T-cell system was when the system had developed through somatic rescue of a genetic block in T-cell development.

Relative to germline, V is 9 bases shorter and J is 0 bases shorter, with 12 bases between their ends. Looking up the germline V gene yields CDR1 SGHRS and CDR2 YFSETQ. From the cysteine through the phenylalanine, the CDR3 covers 14 amino acids. Of the read, only the CDR3 DNA is kept; its 42 bases are in frame from base 1. This sequence uses TRBV5-1 and TRBJ1-4, with no confidently assigned D gene. The clonotype comes from a man younger than 40. Sequencing input: peripheral blood mononuclear cells (PBMCs). In nucleotide form, the sequence is TGCGCCAACCCTCCCTCGGCAACTAATGAAAAACTGTTTTTT. It codes for CANPPSATNEKLFF.